Below, 15 T cell receptor beta chains from the same sample are listed, as sequenced in a study of shared clonotypes between healthy human individuals (dated by TCRdb to 2020 to 2021). The library relied on the immunoSEQ multiplex PCR assay. TCRdb obtained this table from immuneACCESS and retained in-frame rearrangements with V and J assigned. These tables miss some clones; where compared with another copy, unresolved V genes account for less than half of the shortfall, and the remainder is unexplained. For this sample there are about 2.4 million clones; roughly 92% appear just once. The ten largest clones capture over 0.12% of the sample. Sequenced: naive CD4+ T cells sorted from blood. Per the publication, the cell subset or site label means: CD45RA+ positively selected. These receptor sequences come from a man younger than 35 in good health.

The chain carries TRBV7-2 and TRBJ1-1, with a weak D call TRBD1 (6 bases). The CDR3 runs 17 residues. With 4 bases removed from V and 6 bases from J, the gap between germline ends came to 24 bases. Looked up from germline, CDR1 is SGHTA and CDR2 is FQGNSA. CDR3 protein: CASSSRRGGTGRAEAFF. The DNA of the CDR3 is TGTGCCAGCAGCTCGAGGAGGGGGGGAACCGGTCGTGCTGAAGCTTTCTTT. Full variable domain (rest looked up from reference TRBV7-2 and TRBJ1-1): GAGVSQSPSNKVTEKGKDVELRCDPISGHTALYWYRQSLGQGLEFLIYFQGNSAPDKSGLPSDRFSAERTGGSVSTLTIQRTQQEDSAVYLCASSSRRGGTGRAEAFFGQGTRLTVV.

V usage is TRBV7-9 and J usage is TRBJ2-1; D remains ambiguous. CDR3 length: 15 residues. The germline CDR1 and CDR2 sequences are SEHNR and FQNEAQ (reference sequence). V gave up 7 bases and J gave up 0 bases, with 13 bases separating them. The CDR3 loop is CASTPKSGSYNEQFF. In DNA, the CDR3 is TGTGCCAGCACCCCGAAGTCTGGCTCCTACAATGAGCAGTTCTTC.

Concerning this clone itself: The junction departs from germline at one end; a sequencing error may be responsible. V gene TRBV7-7 combines with J gene TRBJ2-6; the D is unclear. CDR3 length: 16 residues. Germline V gene data show CDR1 as SSHAT and CDR2 as FNYEAQ (reference sequence). CDR3 amino acids: CASSLDISSGANVLTF. CDR3 sequence (DNA): TGTGCTAGCAGCTTAGATATTAGCTCTGGGGCCAACGTCCTGACTTTC.

The chain carries TRBV10-3 and TRBJ2-7, with 9 nucleotides matching TRBD1. Germline V gene lookup returns CDR1 ENHRY and CDR2 SYGVKD. The CDR3 loop spans 16 amino acids. The junction had 6 bases not matched to a gene; V was cut back by 0 bases and J by 3 bases. CDR3 in amino acids: CAISESLGTGLYEQYF. CDR3 DNA sequence: TGTGCCATCAGTGAGTCCTTGGGGACAGGGCTCTACGAGCAGTACTTC.

This clone was picked up a small number of times. The V call is TRBV30, the J call TRBJ1-4; a weak D match, TRBD1 (6 bases). This CDR3 spans 13 amino acids. Germline CDR1 is GTSNPN and CDR2 is SVGIG (reference sequence). V lost 5 bases to trimming and J lost 5 bases, with 12 bases between them. The CDR3: CAWAQGLNEKLFF. Here the CDR3 DNA reads TGTGCCTGGGCACAGGGACTCAATGAAAAACTGTTTTTT. The whole variable domain, filled in from reference TRBV30 and TRBJ1-4, reads SQTIHQWPATLVQPVGSPLSLECTVEGTSNPNLYWYRQAAGRGLQLLFYSVGIGQISSEVPQNLSASRPQDRQFILSSKKLLLSDSGFYLCAWAQGLNEKLFFGSGTQLSVL.

The chain joins TRBV14 to TRBJ1-3, with D perhaps TRBD1 (5 bases). The V end lost 4 bases, the J end lost 2 bases, and 12 bases lay between the germline ends. The length of the CDR3 is 15 residues. Germline V gene sequence: CDR1 SGHDN, CDR2 FVKESK. Here the CDR3 reads CASSRPAGAGNTIYF. CDR3 in DNA: TGTGCCAGCAGCCGTCCAGCGGGGGCTGGAAACACCATATATTTT.

This clone has just one count. V is TRBV4-3 and J is TRBJ2-2; 9 bases line up with TRBD2. Germline assignment: CDR1 LGHNA and CDR2 YSLEER. CDR3 length: 20 amino acids. V shed 4 bases, J shed 3 bases, and the junction held 18 bases outside the gene matches. The CDR3 sequence is CASSRHLLREGLSDTGELFF. The CDR3 nucleotides are TGCGCCAGCAGCCGCCACCTCCTGCGGGAGGGCCTATCCGACACCGGGGAGCTGTTTTTT.

Comment on this clone: Other DNA variants within this sample encode the same CDR3. The CDR3 DNA reads TGTGCCAGTAGTATAGGACAGGGCTATGGCTACACCTTC. This translates into CASSIGQGYGYTF. The J gene is TRBJ1-2, the V gene TRBV19, with 7 bases matching TRBD1. The CDR3 contains 13 residues. Germline V lookup: CDR1 LNHDA, CDR2 SQIVND (reference sequence). With V trimmed by 1 base and J by 4 bases, 0 bases remained unmatched. Looking up the rest from reference TRBV19 and TRBJ1-2 gives the full variable domain: DGGITQSPKYLFRKEGQNVTLSCEQNLNHDAMYWYRQDPGQGLRLIYYSQIVNDFQKGDIAEGYSVSREKKESFPLTVTSAQKNPTAFYLCASSIGQGYGYTFGSGTRLTVV.

V gene TRBV10-3 combines with J gene TRBJ2-2; D ambiguous. The V end lost 2 bases, the J end lost 0 bases, and 7 bases lay between the germline ends. CDR1 and CDR2 (germline): ENHRY, SYGVKD. The CDR3 consists of 15 residues. The CDR3 coding sequence is TGTGCCATCAGTGAGGGGAATCCGAACACCGGGGAGCTGTTTTTT. It encodes CAISEGNPNTGELFF.

CDR3 nucleotide sequence: TGTGCCAGCAGAAGGACAGGGTATAGCTACGAGCAGTACTTC. It codes for CASRRTGYSYEQYF. The gene calls are TRBV25-1 and TRBJ2-7; 8 bases are shared with TRBD1. CDR1 and CDR2 from the germline V gene are MGHDK and SYGVNS. V lost 6 bases, J lost 3 bases, and 7 bases stayed unmatched. The CDR3 contains 14 residues.

The V call is TRBV6-5, the J call TRBJ2-7; D unresolved. The CDR3 has 12 residues. Germline lookup yields CDR1 MNHEY and CDR2 SVGAGI. V shed 5 bases and J shed 6 bases, with 11 bases lying between them. CDR3 DNA: TGTGCCAGCAGTATGGGCGGTCGCGAGCAGTACTTC. Its protein product is CASSMGGREQYF.

V is TRBV30 and J is TRBJ2-1; D is perhaps TRBD2 (7 bases). Germline V lookup: CDR1 GTSNPN, CDR2 SVGIG (reference sequence). V lost 0 bases and J lost 6, with 12 bases in between. The CDR3 spans 14 residues. Here the CDR3 reads CAWSVRGGINEQFF. CDR3 nucleotide sequence: TGTGCCTGGAGTGTAAGGGGGGGGATCAATGAGCAGTTCTTC.

The V gene is TRBV10-3, the J gene TRBJ2-5; TRBD2 matches at 11 bases. The CDR3 length is 15 residues. V was clipped by 10 bases and J by 5 bases; unmatched bases: 12. The germline gives CDR1 ENHRY, CDR2 SYGVKD. CDR3 DNA: TGTGCCACTTATAGCGGGGGGGGGCCAAGTGAGACCCAGTACTTC. Protein: CATYSGGGPSETQYF.

This chain uses TRBV4-1 with TRBJ1-4, with 8 bases matching TRBD1. V was clipped by 0 bases and J by 8 bases; unmatched bases: 8. This CDR3 is built from 16 residues. CDR1 MGHRA and CDR2 YSYEKL come from the germline V gene. The CDR3 spells CASSQEAPGGGEKLFF. CDR3 nucleotides: TGCGCCAGCAGCCAAGAGGCCCCAGGGGGCGGGGAAAAACTGTTTTTT.

This clone was found once. The chain combines TRBV6-6 with TRBJ1-2; 7 positions match TRBD1. The CDR3 is 14 amino acids. The germline V gene encodes CDR1 MNHNY and CDR2 SVGAGI (reference sequence). V lost 4 bases and J lost 4; bases outside the gene matches: 6. CDR3 in amino acids: CASSSTGLGYGYTF. The CDR3 bases are TGTGCCAGCAGTTCGACAGGGTTGGGCTATGGCTACACCTTC.